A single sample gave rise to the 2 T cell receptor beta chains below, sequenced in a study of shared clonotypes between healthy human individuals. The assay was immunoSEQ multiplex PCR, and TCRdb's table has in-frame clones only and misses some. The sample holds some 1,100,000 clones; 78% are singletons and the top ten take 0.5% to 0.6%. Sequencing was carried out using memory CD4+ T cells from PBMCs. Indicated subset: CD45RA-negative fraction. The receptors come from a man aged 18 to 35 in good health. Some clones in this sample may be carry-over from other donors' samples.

CDR3 in amino acids: CASSLREGPDTQYF. DNA of the CDR3: TGCGCCAGCAGCTTAAGAGAGGGACCAGATACGCAGTATTTT. The chain joins TRBV5-1 to TRBJ2-3; the D call may be TRBD1 or TRBD2 (5 bases each). Germline V CDR1 and CDR2: SGHRS, YFSETQ. V lost 2 bases to trimming and J lost 4 bases, with 11 bases between them. This CDR3 contains 14 residues.

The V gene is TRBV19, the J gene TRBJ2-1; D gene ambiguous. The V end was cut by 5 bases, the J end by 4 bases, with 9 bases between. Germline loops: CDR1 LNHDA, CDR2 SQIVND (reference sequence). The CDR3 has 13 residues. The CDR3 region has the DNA TGTGCCAGTAGTCCGGGCCTTTACAATGAGCAGTTCTTC. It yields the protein CASSPGLYNEQFF. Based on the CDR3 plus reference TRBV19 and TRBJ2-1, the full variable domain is DGGITQSPKYLFRKEGQNVTLSCEQNLNHDAMYWYRQDPGQGLRLIYYSQIVNDFQKGDIAEGYSVSREKKESFPLTVTSAQKNPTAFYLCASSPGLYNEQFFGPGTRLTVL.